This TCR beta chain was identified in a study of vaccination and CD4 T cells after COVID-19. Scientists ran DNA taken from cultured CD4+ T cells through the Oncomine TCR Beta short-read assay for sequencing. Each CDR3 protein is one row after TCRdb ran MiXCR on the PCR reads. The data contain 13,000 to 15,000 distinct CDR3 sequences, about 60% of them singletons. As for this clonotype: Its antigen remains unknown.

Looked up from germline, CDR1 is MNHNS and CDR2 is SASEGT. The CDR3 spans 13 residues. Trimming removed 7 bases from V and 3 bases from J, with 13 bases in between. Treatment specified: approximately nine-day PBMC culture with coronavirus spike peptide pools or control peptides (ViraFEST assay). The clonotype comes from a human donor who had recovered from COVID-19. The rearrangement uses TRBV6-1 and TRBJ2-7; perhaps TRBD2 as D (6 bases). Sequencing was performed on CD4+ T cells from blood, cultured in vitro. The DNA of the CDR3 is TGTGCCAGCACCCGGGACTCCAACTACGAGCAGTACTTC. Protein product: CASTRDSNYEQYF.